The clone carrying this T cell receptor beta chain was detected only a few times. Its antigen is still unknown. This CDR3 is 14 amino acids long. Germline V CDR1 and CDR2: MGHDK, SYGVNS. V was pared by 8 bases and J by 4 bases, with 15 bases between. These data come from a study of shared clonotypes between healthy human individuals. Regarding the study as a whole: Represented genetic and exposure-history diversity was restricted by having few donors. Large depth notwithstanding, sorted-subset sequencing proved incomplete by rarefaction.

Measured with immunoSEQ multiplex PCR; TCRdb has only the in-frame clones, and not every one. There are some 79,000 clones in the sample; 62% occur only once, and over 50% lies in the top ten. The V call is TRBV25-1, the J call TRBJ2-1; D perhaps matches TRBD1 (6 bases). Sample: memory CD8+ T cells sorted from blood. Subset indicated: CD45RO+ cells pooled with CCR7-negative TemRA cells. The receptor was derived from a young man in good health. CDR3 DNA sequence: TGTGCCAGCGCCCCCGGGACAAGATACAATGAGCAGTTCTTC. Translation gives CASAPGTRYNEQFF.